This T cell receptor beta chain was profiled in a study of tumor-infiltrating lymphocytes in primary liver carcinoma. Study-level background: Donors had hepatocellular carcinoma or combined HCC and intrahepatic cholangiocarcinoma.

A constant-region primer primed TCR beta cDNA synthesis from 400 to 550 ng of total RNA. Three-round nested multiplex PCR performed with slightly modified ARM-PCR produced the TCR beta libraries. TRBV1-TRBV30 forward and Cbeta reverse primers drove the first two roughly 10-cycle rounds. TCRdb re-analysed the multiplex PCR reads in MiXCR, keeping a single row per CDR3 protein. The sample contains about 120,000 distinct CDR3 sequences, approximately 70% of which appear only once. Each 20-30 mg portion of unsorted bulk tissue served as the source for co-extraction of RNA and DNA. Those patients suffered from chronic HBV infection and were treatment-naive. This CDR3 comprises 15 residues. The V gene's germline CDR1 is MNHNS and CDR2 SASEGT. V was shortened by 1 base and J by 3 bases, with 13 bases between the two germline ends.

V gene TRBV6-1 combines with J gene TRBJ2-7; either TRBD1 or TRBD2 may supply D (6 bases each). The receptor's source is a woman in her sixties or seventies with primary liver carcinoma and hepatitis B virus infection. The specimen sequenced was liver tumor tissue from sampling region 1. Subset here: tumor region T1, superior pole. CDR3 in amino acids: CASSEDPGEVYEQYF. DNA of the CDR3: TGTGCCAGCAGTGAAGATCCAGGGGAGGTCTACGAGCAGTACTTC.